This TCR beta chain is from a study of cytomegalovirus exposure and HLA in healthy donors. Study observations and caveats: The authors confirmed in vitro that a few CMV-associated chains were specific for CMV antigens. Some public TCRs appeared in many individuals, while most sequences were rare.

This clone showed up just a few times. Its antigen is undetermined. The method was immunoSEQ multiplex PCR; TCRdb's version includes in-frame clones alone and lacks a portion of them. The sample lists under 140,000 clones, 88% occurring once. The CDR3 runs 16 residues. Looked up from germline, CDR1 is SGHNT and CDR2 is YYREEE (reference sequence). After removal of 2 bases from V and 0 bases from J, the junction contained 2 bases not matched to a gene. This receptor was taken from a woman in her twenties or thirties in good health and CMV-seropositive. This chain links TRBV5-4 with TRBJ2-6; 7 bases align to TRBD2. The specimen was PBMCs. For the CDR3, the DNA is TGTGCCAGCAGCTTAGGCGGGAGCTCTGGGGCCAACGTCCTGACTTTC. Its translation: CASSLGGSSGANVLTF.